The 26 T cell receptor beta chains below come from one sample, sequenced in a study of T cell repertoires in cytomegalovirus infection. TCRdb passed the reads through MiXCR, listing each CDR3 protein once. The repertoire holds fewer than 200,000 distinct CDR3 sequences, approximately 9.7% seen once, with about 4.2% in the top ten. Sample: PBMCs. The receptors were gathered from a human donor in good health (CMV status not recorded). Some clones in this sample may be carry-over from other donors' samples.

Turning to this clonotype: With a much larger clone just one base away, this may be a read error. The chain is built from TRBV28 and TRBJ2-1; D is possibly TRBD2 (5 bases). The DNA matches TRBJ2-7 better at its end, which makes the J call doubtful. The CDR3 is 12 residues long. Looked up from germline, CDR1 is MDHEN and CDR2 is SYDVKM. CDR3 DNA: TGTGCCAGTTCGGACTTGAACAATGAGCAGTACTTC. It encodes CASSDLNNEQYF.

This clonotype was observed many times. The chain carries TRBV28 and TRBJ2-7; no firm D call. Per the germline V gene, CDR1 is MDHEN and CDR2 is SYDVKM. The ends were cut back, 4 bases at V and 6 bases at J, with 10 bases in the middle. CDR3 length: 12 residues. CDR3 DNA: TGTGCCAGCAGTTCCCCGATCGGCGAGCAGTACTTC. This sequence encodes CASSSPIGEQYF. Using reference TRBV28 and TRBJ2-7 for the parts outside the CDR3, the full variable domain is DVKVTQSSRYLVKRTGEKVFLECVQDMDHENMFWYRQDPGLGLRLIYFSYDVKMKEKGDIPEGYSVSREKKERFSLILESASTNQTSMYLCASSSPIGEQYFGPGTRLTVT.

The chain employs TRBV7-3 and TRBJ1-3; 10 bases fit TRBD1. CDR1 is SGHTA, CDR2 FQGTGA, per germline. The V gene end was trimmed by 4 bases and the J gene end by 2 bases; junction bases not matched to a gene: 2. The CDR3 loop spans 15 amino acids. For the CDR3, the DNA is TGTGCCAGCAGCTATGACAGGGGGCCTGGAAACACCATATATTTT. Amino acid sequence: CASSYDRGPGNTIYF.

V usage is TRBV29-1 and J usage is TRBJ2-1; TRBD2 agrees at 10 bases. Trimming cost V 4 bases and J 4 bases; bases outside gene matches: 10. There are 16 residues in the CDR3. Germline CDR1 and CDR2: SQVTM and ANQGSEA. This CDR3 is CSVVGGEAGGYNEQFF. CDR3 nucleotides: TGCAGCGTTGTTGGGGGTGAAGCGGGAGGGTACAATGAGCAGTTCTTC.

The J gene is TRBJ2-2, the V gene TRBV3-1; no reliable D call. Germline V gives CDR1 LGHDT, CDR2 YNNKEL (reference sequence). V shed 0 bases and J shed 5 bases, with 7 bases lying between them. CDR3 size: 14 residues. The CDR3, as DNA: TGTGCCAGCAGCCAAGATCTGCGGACCGGGGAGCTGTTTTTT. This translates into CASSQDLRTGELFF.

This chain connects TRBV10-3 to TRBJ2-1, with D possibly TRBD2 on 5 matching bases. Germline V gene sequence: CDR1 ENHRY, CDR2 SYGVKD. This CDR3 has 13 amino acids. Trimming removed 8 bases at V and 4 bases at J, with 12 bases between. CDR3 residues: CAIFEGKYNEQFF. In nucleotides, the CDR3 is TGTGCCATCTTTGAGGGAAAATACAATGAGCAGTTCTTC.

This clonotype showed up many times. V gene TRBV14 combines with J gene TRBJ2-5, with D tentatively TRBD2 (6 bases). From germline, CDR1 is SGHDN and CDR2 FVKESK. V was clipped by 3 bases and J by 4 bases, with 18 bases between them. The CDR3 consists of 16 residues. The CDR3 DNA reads TGTGCCAGCAGCCAGCGAGCGGGCCTGGGGGGAGAGACCCAGTACTTC. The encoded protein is CASSQRAGLGGETQYF. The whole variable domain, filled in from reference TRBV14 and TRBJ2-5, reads EAGVTQFPSHSVIEKGQTVTLRCDPISGHDNLYWYRRVMGKEIKFLLHFVKESKQDESGMPNNRFLAERTGGTYSTLKVQPAELEDSGVYFCASSQRAGLGGETQYFGPGTRLLVL.

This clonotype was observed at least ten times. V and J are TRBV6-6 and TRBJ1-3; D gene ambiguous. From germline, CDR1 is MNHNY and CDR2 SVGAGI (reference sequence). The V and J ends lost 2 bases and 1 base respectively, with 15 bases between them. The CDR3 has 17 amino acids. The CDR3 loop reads CASSYLSGPSSGNTIYF. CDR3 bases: TGTGCCAGCAGTTACCTTTCAGGACCCAGTTCTGGAAACACCATATATTTT.

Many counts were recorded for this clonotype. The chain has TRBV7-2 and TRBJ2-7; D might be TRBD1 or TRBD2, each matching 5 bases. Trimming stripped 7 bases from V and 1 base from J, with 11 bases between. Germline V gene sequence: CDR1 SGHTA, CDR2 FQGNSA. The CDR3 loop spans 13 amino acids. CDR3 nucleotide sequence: TGTGCCAGCATGGGACCGACGTCCTACGAGCAGTACTTC. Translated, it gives CASMGPTSYEQYF.

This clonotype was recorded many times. Here the CDR3 DNA reads TGTGCCAGCAGCGCTACAGGGGTGAACACTGAAGCTTTCTTT. Amino acid sequence: CASSATGVNTEAFF. This rearrangement joins TRBV7-2 to TRBJ1-1; 7 nucleotides align to TRBD1. The CDR3 contains 14 residues. After removal of 5 bases from V and 0 bases from J, the junction contained 3 bases not matched to a gene. Looked up from germline, CDR1 is SGHTA and CDR2 is FQGNSA.

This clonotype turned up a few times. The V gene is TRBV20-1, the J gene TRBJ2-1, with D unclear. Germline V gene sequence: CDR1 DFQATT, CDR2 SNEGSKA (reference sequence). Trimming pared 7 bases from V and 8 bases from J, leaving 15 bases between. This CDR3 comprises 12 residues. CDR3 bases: TGCAGTGTTTACCGCAGGCTCGATGAGCAGTTCTTC. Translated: CSVYRRLDEQFF.

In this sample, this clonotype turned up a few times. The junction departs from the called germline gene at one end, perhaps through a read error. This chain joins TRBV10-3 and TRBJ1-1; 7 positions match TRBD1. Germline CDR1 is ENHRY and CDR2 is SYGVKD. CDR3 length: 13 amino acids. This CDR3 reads CAISATGNAEAFF. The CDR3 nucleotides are TGTGCCATCAGTGCGACAGGGAACGCTGAAGCTTTCTTT.

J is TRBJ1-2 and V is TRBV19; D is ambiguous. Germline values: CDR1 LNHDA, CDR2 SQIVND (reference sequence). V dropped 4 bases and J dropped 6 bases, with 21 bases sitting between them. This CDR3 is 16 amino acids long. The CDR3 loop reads CASSRGWTVLSDGYTF. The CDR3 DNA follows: TGTGCCAGTAGTAGAGGATGGACCGTTCTTAGTGATGGCTACACCTTC.

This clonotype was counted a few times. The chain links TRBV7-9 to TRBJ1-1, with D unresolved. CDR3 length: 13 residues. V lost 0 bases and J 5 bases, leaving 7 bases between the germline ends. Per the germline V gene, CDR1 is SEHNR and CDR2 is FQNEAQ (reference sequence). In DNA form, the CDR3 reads TGTGCCAGCAGCTTAGCAGTACAAACTGAAGCTTTCTTT. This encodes CASSLAVQTEAFF.

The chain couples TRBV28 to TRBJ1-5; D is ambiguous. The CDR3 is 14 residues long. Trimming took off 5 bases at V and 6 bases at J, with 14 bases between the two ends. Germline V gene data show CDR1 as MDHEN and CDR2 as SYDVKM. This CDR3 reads CASSMTVRGQPQHF. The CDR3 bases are TGTGCCAGCAGTATGACGGTTCGGGGTCAGCCCCAGCATTTT.

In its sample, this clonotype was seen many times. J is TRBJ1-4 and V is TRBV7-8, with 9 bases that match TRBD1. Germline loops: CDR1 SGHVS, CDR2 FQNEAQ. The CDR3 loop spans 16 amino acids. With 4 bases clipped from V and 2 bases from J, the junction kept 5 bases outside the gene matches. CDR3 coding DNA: TGTGCCAGCAGCTATGGACAGGGGACTACTAATGAAAAACTGTTTTTT. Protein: CASSYGQGTTNEKLFF.

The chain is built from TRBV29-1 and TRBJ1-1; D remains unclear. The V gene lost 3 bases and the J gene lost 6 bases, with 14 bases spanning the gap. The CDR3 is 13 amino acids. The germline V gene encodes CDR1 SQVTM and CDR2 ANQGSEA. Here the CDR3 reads CSVETRGMAEAFF. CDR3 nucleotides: TGCAGCGTTGAGACCCGGGGAATGGCTGAAGCTTTCTTT.

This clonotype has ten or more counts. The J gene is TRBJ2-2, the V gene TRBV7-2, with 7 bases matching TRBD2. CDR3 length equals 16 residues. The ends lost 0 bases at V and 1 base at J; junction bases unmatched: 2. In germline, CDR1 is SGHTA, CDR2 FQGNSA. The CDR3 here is CASSLAGGRNTGELFF. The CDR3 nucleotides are TGTGCCAGCAGCTTAGCCGGCGGGAGGAACACCGGGGAGCTGTTTTTT.

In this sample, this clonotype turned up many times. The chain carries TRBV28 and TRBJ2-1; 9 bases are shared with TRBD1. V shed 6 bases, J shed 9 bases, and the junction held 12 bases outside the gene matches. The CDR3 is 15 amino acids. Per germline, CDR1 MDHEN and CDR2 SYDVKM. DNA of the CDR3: TGTGCCAGCAGCCTCTCGGGACAGGGAAATTCTGAGCAGTTCTTC. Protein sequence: CASSLSGQGNSEQFF.

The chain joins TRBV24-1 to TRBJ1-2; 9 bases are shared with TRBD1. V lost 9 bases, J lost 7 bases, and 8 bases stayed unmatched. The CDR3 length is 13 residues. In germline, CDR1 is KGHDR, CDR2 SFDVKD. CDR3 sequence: CATSQGARSGYTF. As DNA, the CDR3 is TGTGCCACCTCACAGGGGGCGCGAAGTGGCTACACCTTC.

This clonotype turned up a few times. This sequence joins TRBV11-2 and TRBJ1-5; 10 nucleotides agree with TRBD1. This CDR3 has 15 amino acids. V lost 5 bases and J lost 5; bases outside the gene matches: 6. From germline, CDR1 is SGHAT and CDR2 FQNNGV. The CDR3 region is CASSHGTGVDQPQHF. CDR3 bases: TGTGCCAGCAGCCACGGGACAGGGGTTGATCAGCCCCAGCATTTT.

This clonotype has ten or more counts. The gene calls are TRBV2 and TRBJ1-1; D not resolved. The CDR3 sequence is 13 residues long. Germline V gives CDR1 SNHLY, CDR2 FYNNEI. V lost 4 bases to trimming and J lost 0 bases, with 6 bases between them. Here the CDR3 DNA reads TGTGCCAGCAGTGCGAGTTTGAACACTGAAGCTTTCTTT. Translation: CASSASLNTEAFF.

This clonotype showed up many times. The CDR3 region is CASSDPGTGSYEQYF. For the CDR3, the DNA is TGTGCCAGCAGTGACCCCGGGACAGGGTCCTACGAGCAGTACTTC. The chain recombines TRBV25-1 with TRBJ2-7, with TRBD1 matching 9 bases. The V gene's germline CDR1 is MGHDK and CDR2 SYGVNS. V was pared by 3 bases and J by 1 base, with 4 bases of the junction left unmatched. This CDR3 contains 15 residues.

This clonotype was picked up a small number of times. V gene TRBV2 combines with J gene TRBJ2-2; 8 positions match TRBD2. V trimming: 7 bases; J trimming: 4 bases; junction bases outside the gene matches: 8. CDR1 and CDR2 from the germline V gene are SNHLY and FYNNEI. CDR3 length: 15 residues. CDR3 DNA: TGTGCCAGCACGCCGAGCGGGGGCCCCACCGGGGAGCTGTTTTTT. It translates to CASTPSGGPTGELFF.

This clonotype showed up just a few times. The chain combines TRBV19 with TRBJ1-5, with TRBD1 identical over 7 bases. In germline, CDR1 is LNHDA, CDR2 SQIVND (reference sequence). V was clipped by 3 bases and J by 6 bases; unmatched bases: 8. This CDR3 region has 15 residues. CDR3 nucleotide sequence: TGTGCCAGTAGTATCGGACAGGACCCGGGTCAGCCCCAGCATTTT. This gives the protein CASSIGQDPGQPQHF.

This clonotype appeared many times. The CDR3 nucleotides read TGTGCCAGTAGTACCGGGACAGCTCTGAACACTGAAGCTTTCTTT. This translates into CASSTGTALNTEAFF. The V gene is TRBV19, the J gene TRBJ1-1, with TRBD1 matching over 7 bases. The V segment lost 4 bases and the J segment 0 bases; nucleotides outside the gene matches: 5. CDR3 length: 15 amino acids. Per the germline V gene, CDR1 is LNHDA and CDR2 is SQIVND (reference sequence).